This T cell receptor (beta chain) was sequenced during a study of shared clonotypes between healthy human individuals. Study summary: Each donor contributed plates that comprised three CD4 naive, three CD4 memory, two CD8 naive and one CD8 memory. Overall study results and limits: Compared with memory subsets, naive subsets generally had larger estimated richness.

The CDR3 runs 16 residues. In germline, CDR1 is KGHSH, CDR2 LQKENI. The ends lost 5 bases at V and 5 bases at J; junction bases unmatched: 11. Concerning this clone: What it recognizes is unknown.

Clones were sequenced by immunoSEQ multiplex PCR, and TCRdb holds only the in-frame ones, with some missing. The profile shows some 1,600,000 clones, 95% to 99% of them singletons. The origin of this receptor is a man between 25 and 39 years old in good health. The gene calls are TRBV18 and TRBJ2-5; 10 bases align to TRBD2. The sequenced sample was naive CD4+ T cells sorted from blood. Described subset: CD45RA+ positively selected. In nucleotides, the CDR3 is TGTGCCAGCTCAAACCAGCGGGAGGGCCTGGGGGAGACCCAGTACTTC. Protein: CASSNQREGLGETQYF. Filled out from reference TRBV18 and TRBJ2-5, the complete variable domain reads NAGVMQNPRHLVRRRGQEARLRCSPMKGHSHVYWYRQLPEEGLKFMVYLQKENIIDESGMPKERFSAEFPKEGPSILRIQQVVRGDSAAYFCASSNQREGLGETQYFGPGTRLLVL.